These 24 T cell receptor beta chains share one sample of origin, sequenced in a study of shared clonotypes between healthy human individuals. Data came from immunoSEQ multiplex PCR; TCRdb stores just in-frame clones and leaves some out. Here the sample spans fewer than 3 million clones, roughly 92% being singletons. Sequencing was done on a sample of naive CD4+ T cells from PBMCs. The subset was: CD45RA+ positively selected. The receptors stem from a man aged 18 to 30 in good health. Some clones in this sample may be carry-over from other donors' samples.

The chain carries TRBV14 and TRBJ2-7, with 9 bases lining up with TRBD1. The ends lost 4 bases at V and 3 bases at J; junction bases unmatched: 7. This CDR3 contains 15 residues. Germline V gene data show CDR1 as SGHDN and CDR2 as FVKESK. CDR3 protein: CASSPPGQGIYEQYF. CDR3 bases: TGTGCCAGCAGCCCACCGGGACAGGGCATCTACGAGCAGTACTTC.

The chain is built from TRBV28 and TRBJ2-2; weak D call: TRBD2 (6 bases). The germline gives CDR1 MDHEN, CDR2 SYDVKM. This CDR3 is built from 16 residues. V lost 6 bases, J lost 1 base, and 15 bases lay in between. The CDR3 is CASSWPGTQNTGELFF. CDR3 bases: TGTGCCAGCAGCTGGCCGGGGACTCAGAACACCGGGGAGCTGTTTTTT.

The V and J genes are TRBV5-4 and TRBJ1-3; 7 bases match TRBD1. Germline-derived CDR1 and CDR2 are SGHNT and YYREEE (reference sequence). The ends lost 4 bases at V and 2 bases at J; junction bases unmatched: 6. This CDR3 comprises 15 residues. CDR3 nucleotides: TGTGCCAGCAGCGTTGACAGGGTCGCTGGAAACACCATATATTTT. Translated, it gives CASSVDRVAGNTIYF.

The rearrangement joins TRBV19 to TRBJ2-5; no clear D gene. CDR3 length: 14 amino acids. V gave up 1 base and J gave up 5 bases, with 11 bases separating them. Germline CDR1 is LNHDA and CDR2 is SQIVND (reference sequence). The CDR3 DNA reads TGTGCCAGTAGTATAGGGGGTCTGGGGGAGACCCAGTACTTC. Protein sequence: CASSIGGLGETQYF.

The chain recombines TRBV18 with TRBJ1-3; the D is unclear. The CDR3 length is 15 residues. The germline V gene has CDR1 KGHSH and CDR2 LQKENI. V lost 8 bases and J 0 bases, leaving 14 bases between the germline ends. CDR3 region: CASTSTVGSGNTIYF. The CDR3, as DNA: TGTGCCAGCACTTCAACCGTGGGCTCTGGAAACACCATATATTTT.

V is TRBV28 and J is TRBJ1-5, with D possibly being TRBD1 (5 bases). The CDR3 runs to 16 residues. The V end was cut by 7 bases, the J end by 0 bases, with 16 bases between. Germline lookup yields CDR1 MDHEN and CDR2 SYDVKM. For the CDR3, the DNA is TGTGCCAGCAACGAAAGGGGCCCCTATAGCAATCAGCCCCAGCATTTT. As protein: CASNERGPYSNQPQHF.

This sequence joins TRBV18 and TRBJ1-2; D might be TRBD1 (5 bases). The CDR3 length is 14 residues. Germline CDR1 and CDR2: KGHSH and LQKENI. V dropped 1 base and J dropped 2 bases, with 8 bases sitting between them. The CDR3: CASSPQTGNYGYTF. In nucleotides, the CDR3 is TGTGCCAGCTCACCACAAACAGGAAACTATGGCTACACCTTC.

The genes are TRBV6-1 and TRBJ2-7; D is possibly TRBD2 (6 bases). V was shortened by 4 bases and J by 3 bases, with 10 bases between the two germline ends. Germline V gene lookup returns CDR1 MNHNS and CDR2 SASEGT. The CDR3 runs to 13 residues. Written as DNA, the CDR3 is TGTGCCAGCAGTGGGGGACTCAGCTACGAGCAGTACTTC. Residues: CASSGGLSYEQYF.

This rearrangement joins TRBV11-2 to TRBJ2-7, with 7 bases aligning to TRBD2. V trimming: 5 bases; J trimming: 6 bases; junction bases outside the gene matches: 10. Germline-derived CDR1 and CDR2 are SGHAT and FQNNGV. This CDR3 spans 14 amino acids. CDR3 in DNA: TGTGCCAGCAGCCCCGGGCGGGAGATTGGCGAGCAGTACTTC. Translation: CASSPGREIGEQYF.

The rearrangement joins TRBV7-9 to TRBJ1-1; 9 positions agree with TRBD1. The CDR3 extends over 16 amino acids. Germline CDR1 reads SEHNR; CDR2 reads FQNEAQ (reference sequence). With 5 bases clipped from V and 5 bases from J, the junction kept 12 bases outside the gene matches. CDR3 in DNA: TGTGCCAGCAGCCCAATGACCGGGACAGGGCTGACTGAAGCTTTCTTT. This codes for CASSPMTGTGLTEAFF.

The gene calls are TRBV5-1 and TRBJ2-5; D perhaps matches TRBD2 (6 bases). V gave up 4 bases and J gave up 4 bases, with 17 bases separating them. This CDR3 is 15 amino acids long. The germline gives CDR1 SGHRS, CDR2 YFSETQ. The CDR3 sequence: CASSSVGGGLETQYF. DNA for the CDR3: TGCGCCAGCAGCAGCGTTGGGGGAGGCTTAGAGACCCAGTACTTC.

This clone was seen only once. V usage is TRBV6-6 and J usage is TRBJ2-7; 11 bases fit TRBD2. V shed 5 bases, J shed 2 bases, and the junction held 5 bases outside the gene matches. The CDR3 has 15 residues. Germline CDR1 MNHNY, CDR2 SVGAGI (reference sequence). CDR3 sequence (DNA): TGTGCCAGCAGTGGCCTACTAGCGGGAGCCTACGAGCAGTACTTC. Translated: CASSGLLAGAYEQYF.

The chain carries TRBV15 and TRBJ2-1; possibly TRBD1 or TRBD2 for D (5 bases each). V dropped 5 bases and J dropped 8 bases, with 13 bases sitting between them. CDR3 length: 13 residues. Germline-derived CDR1 and CDR2 are LNHNV and YYDKDF (reference sequence). Here the CDR3 DNA reads TGTGCCACCAGCGCCAGGGAGCTTGATGAGCAGTTCTTC. Translated: CATSARELDEQFF.

The chain recombines TRBV11-2 with TRBJ2-1; TRBD2 agrees at 9 bases. V lost 2 bases and J lost 2; bases outside the gene matches: 10. Germline values: CDR1 SGHAT, CDR2 FQNNGV. The CDR3 is made up of 18 amino acids. The CDR3 DNA reads TGTGCCAGCAGCTTAATTAGGGACCTAGCGGGAACCTACAATGAGCAGTTCTTC. Translation: CASSLIRDLAGTYNEQFF.

This clone was counted a few times. This chain joins TRBV5-1 and TRBJ1-1; D remains ambiguous. V was clipped by 2 bases and J by 3 bases, with 11 bases between them. Germline V lookup: CDR1 SGHRS, CDR2 YFSETQ. There are 14 residues in the CDR3. CDR3 coding DNA: TGCGCCAGCAGCTTCTCGAGGGAAGACACTGAAGCTTTCTTT. It is translated as CASSFSREDTEAFF.

This chain links TRBV18 with TRBJ2-4, with TRBD1 as a possible D gene (5 bases). V was shortened by 3 bases and J by 0 bases, with 21 bases between the two germline ends. Germline CDR1 KGHSH, CDR2 LQKENI. CDR3 size: 19 residues. Here the CDR3 DNA reads TGTGCCAGCTCACCTTTGGGCAGGGTCTCTGGGCCAGCCAAAAACATTCAGTACTTC. This codes for CASSPLGRVSGPAKNIQYF.

Concerning this clone itself: This sample also contains other DNA sequences that code for the same CDR3. The chain has TRBV9 and TRBJ2-7, with D possibly matching TRBD2 (6 bases). V lost 2 bases and J 0 bases, leaving 12 bases between the germline ends. CDR3 length: 15 amino acids. The germline CDR1 and CDR2 sequences are SGDLS and YYNGEE. The CDR3 is CASSVGLGSSYEQYF. The CDR3 DNA reads TGTGCCAGCAGCGTGGGACTTGGGAGCTCCTACGAGCAGTACTTC.

In its sample, this clone was seen once. This chain uses TRBV19 with TRBJ1-4, with a tentative D call TRBD1 (5 bases). The CDR3 totals 15 residues. Trimming pared 3 bases from V and 7 bases from J, leaving 15 bases between. Germline V gene lookup returns CDR1 LNHDA and CDR2 SQIVND (reference sequence). The CDR3 nucleotides are TGTGCCAGTAGTATTAGAGGGACGACGAGTGAAAAACTGTTTTTT. It translates to CASSIRGTTSEKLFF.

The chain has TRBV28 and TRBJ2-7; perhaps TRBD2 as D (6 bases). Germline V gives CDR1 MDHEN, CDR2 SYDVKM. Trimming removed 5 bases from V and 3 bases from J, with 20 bases in between. The CDR3 loop spans 16 amino acids. Here the CDR3 reads CASSLPLVGRNYEQYF. The CDR3 DNA is TGTGCCAGCAGTCTCCCGTTGGTGGGGAGGAACTACGAGCAGTACTTC.

CDR3 sequence reads: CASSVDPGRRGREAFF. The CDR3 DNA follows: TGTGCCAGCAGTGTCGATCCTGGACGGAGGGGCCGCGAGGCTTTCTTT. The V gene is TRBV2, the J gene TRBJ1-1, with a possible D match to TRBD1 (5 bases). Germline assignment: CDR1 SNHLY and CDR2 FYNNEI. The V gene lost 4 bases and the J gene lost 11 bases, with 26 bases spanning the gap. CDR3 length: 16 residues.

In the case of this clone: This sample includes further DNA sequences coding for the same CDR3. The chain combines TRBV7-2 with TRBJ2-1; D ambiguous. The CDR3 contains 13 residues. Germline assignment: CDR1 SGHTA and CDR2 FQGNSA. V shed 1 base and J shed 5 bases, with 6 bases lying between them. The CDR3 sequence: CASSLGRDNEQFF. CDR3 DNA: TGTGCCAGCAGCTTAGGGCGAGACAATGAGCAGTTCTTC. The whole variable domain, filled in from reference TRBV7-2 and TRBJ2-1, reads GAGVSQSPSNKVTEKGKDVELRCDPISGHTALYWYRQSLGQGLEFLIYFQGNSAPDKSGLPSDRFSAERTGGSVSTLTIQRTQQEDSAVYLCASSLGRDNEQFFGPGTRLTVL.

The chain combines TRBV7-9 with TRBJ2-5; D is ambiguous. V gave up 5 bases and J gave up 3 bases, with 13 bases separating them. The CDR3 has 14 residues. Germline CDR1 reads SEHNR; CDR2 reads FQNEAQ (reference sequence). As DNA, the CDR3 is TGTGCCAGCAGCCCCCAAGGCTTGGAAGAGACCCAGTACTTC. It translates to CASSPQGLEETQYF.

The rearrangement links TRBV7-3 to TRBJ1-2; TRBD1 agrees at 7 bases. V shed 5 bases and J 3 bases; nucleotides not matched to a gene: 6. Germline V lookup: CDR1 SGHTA, CDR2 FQGTGA. This CDR3 spans 14 amino acids. CDR3 bases: TGTGCCAGCAGCCCCGACACAGGGGACTATGGCTACACCTTC. Its protein is CASSPDTGDYGYTF.

J is TRBJ2-3 and V is TRBV5-1; D gene unclear. CDR3 size: 17 residues. Looked up from germline, CDR1 is SGHRS and CDR2 is YFSETQ. The V end was cut by 4 bases, the J end by 2 bases, with 20 bases between. The CDR3, as DNA: TGCGCCAGCAGCCCCGGACCCCAACTTGGGGACACAGATACGCAGTATTTT. It specifies CASSPGPQLGDTDTQYF.